The clone carrying this T cell receptor beta chain has a count of ten or more. Its antigen is unknown. These patients, aged 18 to 65, had recently diagnosed hyperthyroidism lasting under 2 months. This record comes from a study of T cells in Graves' hyperthyroidism and ophthalmopathy. The CDR3 extends over 16 amino acids. Looked up from germline, CDR1 is SGHRS and CDR2 is YFSETQ. Trimming took off 0 bases at V and 1 base at J, with 8 bases between the two ends. Findings and caveats of the study: Blood also showed most of the thyroid clonotypes that were expanded above 0.001.

Researchers amplified the TCR beta CDR3 regions from RNA transcripts. RT-PCR in the first round (using the HTBI primer set) targeted the TCR CDR3. MiXCR, run by TCRdb on the multiplex PCR reads, gives a single entry per CDR3 protein. The sample includes a few hundred thousand distinct CDR3 sequences, roughly 23% of them seen just once. The V gene is TRBV5-1, the J gene TRBJ2-6; D is ambiguous. Sequenced material: blood. This sequence was found in a woman aged 45-65 years with Graves' hyperthyroidism. CDR3 amino acids: CASSLGPWSGANVLTF. The CDR3 bases are TGCGCCAGCAGCTTGGGGCCTTGGTCTGGGGCCAACGTCCTGACTTTC.